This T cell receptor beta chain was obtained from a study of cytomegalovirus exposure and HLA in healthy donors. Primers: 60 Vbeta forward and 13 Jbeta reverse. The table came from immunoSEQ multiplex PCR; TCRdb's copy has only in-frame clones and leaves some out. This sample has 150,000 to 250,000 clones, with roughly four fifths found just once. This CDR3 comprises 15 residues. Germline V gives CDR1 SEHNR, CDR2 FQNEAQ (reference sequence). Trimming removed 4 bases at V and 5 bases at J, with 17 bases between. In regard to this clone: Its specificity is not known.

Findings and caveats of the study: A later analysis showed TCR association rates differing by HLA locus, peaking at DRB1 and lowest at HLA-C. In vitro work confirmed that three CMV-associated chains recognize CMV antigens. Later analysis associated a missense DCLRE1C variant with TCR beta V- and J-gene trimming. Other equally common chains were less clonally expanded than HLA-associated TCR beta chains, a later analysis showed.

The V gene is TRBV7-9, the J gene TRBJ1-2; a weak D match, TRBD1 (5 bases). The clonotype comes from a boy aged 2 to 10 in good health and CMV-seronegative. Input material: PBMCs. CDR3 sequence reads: CASSSLTASFYGYTF. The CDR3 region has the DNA TGTGCCAGCAGCTCACTGACAGCTTCCTTTTATGGCTACACCTTC.